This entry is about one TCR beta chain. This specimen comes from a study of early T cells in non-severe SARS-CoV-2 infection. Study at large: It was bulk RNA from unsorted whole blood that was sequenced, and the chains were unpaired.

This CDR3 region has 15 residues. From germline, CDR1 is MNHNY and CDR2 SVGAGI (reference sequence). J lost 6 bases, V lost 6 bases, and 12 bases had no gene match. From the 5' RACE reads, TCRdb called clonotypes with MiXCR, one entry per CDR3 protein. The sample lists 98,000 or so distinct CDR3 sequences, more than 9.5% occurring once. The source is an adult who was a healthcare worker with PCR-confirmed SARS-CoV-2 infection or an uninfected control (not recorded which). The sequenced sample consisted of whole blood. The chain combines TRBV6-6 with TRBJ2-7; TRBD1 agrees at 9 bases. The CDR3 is CASRFKGTGSGEQYF. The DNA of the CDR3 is TGTGCCAGCAGGTTTAAGGGGACAGGGTCGGGCGAGCAGTACTTC.